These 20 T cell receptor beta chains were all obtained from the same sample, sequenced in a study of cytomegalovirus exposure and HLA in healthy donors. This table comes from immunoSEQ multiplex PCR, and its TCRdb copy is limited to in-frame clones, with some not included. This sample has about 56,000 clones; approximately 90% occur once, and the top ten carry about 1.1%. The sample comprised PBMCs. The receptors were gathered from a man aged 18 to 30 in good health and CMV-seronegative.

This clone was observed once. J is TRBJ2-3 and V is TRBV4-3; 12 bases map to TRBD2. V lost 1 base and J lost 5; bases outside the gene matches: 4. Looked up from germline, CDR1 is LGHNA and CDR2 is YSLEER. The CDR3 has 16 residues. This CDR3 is CASSQGLAGAGDTQYF. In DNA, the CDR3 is TGCGCCAGCAGCCAAGGACTAGCGGGAGCGGGAGATACGCAGTATTTT.

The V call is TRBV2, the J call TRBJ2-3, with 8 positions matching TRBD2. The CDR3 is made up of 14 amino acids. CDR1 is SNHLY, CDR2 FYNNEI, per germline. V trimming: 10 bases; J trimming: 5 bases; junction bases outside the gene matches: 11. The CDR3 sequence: CATLAGGRGDTQYF. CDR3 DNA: TGTGCCACCCTAGCGGGCGGTCGGGGAGATACGCAGTATTTT.

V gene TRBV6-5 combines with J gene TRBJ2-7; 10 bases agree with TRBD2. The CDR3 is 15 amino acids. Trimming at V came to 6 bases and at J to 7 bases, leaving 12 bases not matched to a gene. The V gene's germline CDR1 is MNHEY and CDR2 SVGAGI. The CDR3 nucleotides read TGTGCCAGCAGACTCAGCGGGAGGGCCGCGAGTGAGCAGTACTTC. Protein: CASRLSGRAASEQYF.

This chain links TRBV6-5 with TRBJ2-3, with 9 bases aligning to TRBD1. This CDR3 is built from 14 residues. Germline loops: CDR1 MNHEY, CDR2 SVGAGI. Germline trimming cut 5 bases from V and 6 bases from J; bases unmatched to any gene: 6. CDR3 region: CASSEQTGGDTQYF. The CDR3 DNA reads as TGTGCCAGCAGTGAGCAGACAGGGGGGGATACGCAGTATTTT.

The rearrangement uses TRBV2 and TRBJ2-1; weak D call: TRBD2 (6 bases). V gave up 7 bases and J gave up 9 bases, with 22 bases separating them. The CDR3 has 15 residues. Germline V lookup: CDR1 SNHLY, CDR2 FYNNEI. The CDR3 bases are TGTGCCAGCATTGGGCACGGGACTGGGCTCGGTGAGCAGTTCTTC. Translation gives CASIGHGTGLGEQFF.

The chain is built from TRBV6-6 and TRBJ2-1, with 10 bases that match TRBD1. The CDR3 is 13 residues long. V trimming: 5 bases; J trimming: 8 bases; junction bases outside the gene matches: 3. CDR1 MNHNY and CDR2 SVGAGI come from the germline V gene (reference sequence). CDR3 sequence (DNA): TGTGCCAGCAGTGAGACAGGGGGCTATGAGCAGTTCTTC. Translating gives CASSETGGYEQFF.

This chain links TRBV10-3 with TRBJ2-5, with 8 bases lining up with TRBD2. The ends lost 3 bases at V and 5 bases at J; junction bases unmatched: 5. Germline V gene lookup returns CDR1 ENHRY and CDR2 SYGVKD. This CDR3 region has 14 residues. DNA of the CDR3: TGTGCCATCAGTGATGGACTAGCAGGGGAGACCCAGTACTTC. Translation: CAISDGLAGETQYF.

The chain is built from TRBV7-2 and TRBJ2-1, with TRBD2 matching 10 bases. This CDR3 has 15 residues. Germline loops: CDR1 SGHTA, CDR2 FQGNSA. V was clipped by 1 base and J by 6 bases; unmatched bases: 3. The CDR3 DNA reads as TGTGCCAGCAGCTTAGAAGCTAGCGGGGGCAATGAGCAGTTCTTC. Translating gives CASSLEASGGNEQFF.

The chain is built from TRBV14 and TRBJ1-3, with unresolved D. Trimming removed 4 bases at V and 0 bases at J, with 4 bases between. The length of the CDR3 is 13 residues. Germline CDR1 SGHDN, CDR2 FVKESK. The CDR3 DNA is TGTGCCAGCAGCCTCCTCTCTGGAAACACCATATATTTT. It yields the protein CASSLLSGNTIYF.

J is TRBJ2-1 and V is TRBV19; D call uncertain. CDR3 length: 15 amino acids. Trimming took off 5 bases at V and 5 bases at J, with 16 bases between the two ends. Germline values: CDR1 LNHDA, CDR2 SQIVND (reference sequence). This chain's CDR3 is CASSPSGILHNEQFF. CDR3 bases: TGTGCCAGTAGTCCATCAGGTATCCTACACAATGAGCAGTTCTTC.

CDR3 in amino acids: CASIERAGAHPFEQYF. Written as DNA, the CDR3 is TGTGCCAGTATCGAACGAGCGGGGGCTCACCCCTTTGAGCAGTACTTC. The chain employs TRBV19 and TRBJ2-7; the match to TRBD2 covers 8 bases. CDR3 size: 16 residues. Germline CDR1 and CDR2: LNHDA and SQIVND (reference sequence). V was pared by 7 bases and J by 7 bases, with 18 bases of the junction left unmatched. Complete variable domain (other parts from reference TRBV19 and TRBJ2-7): DGGITQSPKYLFRKEGQNVTLSCEQNLNHDAMYWYRQDPGQGLRLIYYSQIVNDFQKGDIAEGYSVSREKKESFPLTVTSAQKNPTAFYLCASIERAGAHPFEQYFGPGTRLTVT.

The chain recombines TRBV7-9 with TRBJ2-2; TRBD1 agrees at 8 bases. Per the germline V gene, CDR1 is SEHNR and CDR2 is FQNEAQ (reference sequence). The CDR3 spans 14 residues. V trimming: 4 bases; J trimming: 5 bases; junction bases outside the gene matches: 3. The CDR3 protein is CASSSRQGTGELFF. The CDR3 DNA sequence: TGTGCCAGCAGCTCCCGACAGGGGACCGGGGAGCTGTTTTTT.

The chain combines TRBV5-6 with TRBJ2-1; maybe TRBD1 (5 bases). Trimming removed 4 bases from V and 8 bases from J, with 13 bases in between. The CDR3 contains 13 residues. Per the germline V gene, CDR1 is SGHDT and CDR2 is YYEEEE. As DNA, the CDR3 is TGTGCCAGCAGCCCCGACAGTTGGGATGAGCAGTTCTTC. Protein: CASSPDSWDEQFF.

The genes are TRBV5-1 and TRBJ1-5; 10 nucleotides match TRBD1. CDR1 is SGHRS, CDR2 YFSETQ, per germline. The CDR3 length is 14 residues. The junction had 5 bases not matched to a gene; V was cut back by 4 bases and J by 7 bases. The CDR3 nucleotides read TGCGCCAGCAGCCCTGGGACAGGGGTACAGCCCCAGCATTTT. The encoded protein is CASSPGTGVQPQHF.

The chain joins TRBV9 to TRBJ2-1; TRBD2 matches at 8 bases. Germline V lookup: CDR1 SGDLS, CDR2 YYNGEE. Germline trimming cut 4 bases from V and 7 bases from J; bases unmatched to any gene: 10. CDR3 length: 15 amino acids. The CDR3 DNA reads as TGTGCCAGCAGCCAATCGAAGCGGGAGTGGAATGAGCAGTTCTTC. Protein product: CASSQSKREWNEQFF.

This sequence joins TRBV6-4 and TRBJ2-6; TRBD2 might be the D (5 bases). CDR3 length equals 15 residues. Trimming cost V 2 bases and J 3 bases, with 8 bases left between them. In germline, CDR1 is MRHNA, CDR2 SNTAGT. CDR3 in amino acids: CASSDRGNGANVLTF. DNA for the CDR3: TGTGCCAGCAGTGACAGAGGGAATGGGGCCAACGTCCTGACTTTC.

In DNA, the CDR3 is TGTGCCAGCAGCTTAGGTAGCGGGAGAACCGGGGAGCTGTTTTTT. Protein product: CASSLGSGRTGELFF. The chain is built from TRBV7-2 and TRBJ2-2; 9 bases match TRBD2. The CDR3 runs to 15 residues. CDR1 SGHTA and CDR2 FQGNSA come from the germline V gene. J was trimmed by 5 bases and V by 1 base; bases with no gene match: 2.

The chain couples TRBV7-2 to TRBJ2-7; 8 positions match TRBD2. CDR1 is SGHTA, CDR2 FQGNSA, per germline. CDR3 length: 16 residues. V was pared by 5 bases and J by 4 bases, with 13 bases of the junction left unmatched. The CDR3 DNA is TGTGCCAGCAGCAGAGTACCGGGACTAGATCTTTACGAGCAGTACTTC. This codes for CASSRVPGLDLYEQYF.

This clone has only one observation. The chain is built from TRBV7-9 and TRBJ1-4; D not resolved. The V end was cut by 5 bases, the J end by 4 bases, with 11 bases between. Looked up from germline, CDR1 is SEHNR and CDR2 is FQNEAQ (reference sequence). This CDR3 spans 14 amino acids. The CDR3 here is CASSPPRFNEKLFF. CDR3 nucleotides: TGTGCCAGCAGCCCTCCGAGGTTTAATGAAAAACTGTTTTTT.

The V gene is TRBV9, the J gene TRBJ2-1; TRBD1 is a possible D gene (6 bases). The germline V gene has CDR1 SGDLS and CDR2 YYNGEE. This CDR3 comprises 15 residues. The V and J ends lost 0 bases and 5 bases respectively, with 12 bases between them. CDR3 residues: CASSVGQDFNNEQFF. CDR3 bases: TGTGCCAGCAGCGTAGGACAGGACTTCAACAATGAGCAGTTCTTC. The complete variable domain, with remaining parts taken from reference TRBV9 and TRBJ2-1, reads DSGVTQTPKHLITATGQRVTLRCSPRSGDLSVYWYQQSLDQGLQFLIQYYNGEERAKGNILERFSAQQFPDLHSELNLSSLELGDSALYFCASSVGQDFNNEQFFGPGTRLTVL.